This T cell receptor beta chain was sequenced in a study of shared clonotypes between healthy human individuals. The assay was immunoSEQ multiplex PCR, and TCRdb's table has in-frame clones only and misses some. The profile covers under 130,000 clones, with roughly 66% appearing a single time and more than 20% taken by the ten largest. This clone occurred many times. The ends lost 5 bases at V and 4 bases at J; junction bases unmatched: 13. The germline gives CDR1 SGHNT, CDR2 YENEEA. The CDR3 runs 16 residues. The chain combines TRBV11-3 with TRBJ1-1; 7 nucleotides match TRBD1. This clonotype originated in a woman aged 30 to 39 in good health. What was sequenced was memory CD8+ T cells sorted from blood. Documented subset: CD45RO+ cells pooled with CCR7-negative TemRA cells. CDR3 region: CASSTSEEGASTEAFF. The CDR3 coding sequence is TGTGCCAGCAGCACCTCTGAGGAGGGGGCGAGCACTGAAGCTTTCTTT.